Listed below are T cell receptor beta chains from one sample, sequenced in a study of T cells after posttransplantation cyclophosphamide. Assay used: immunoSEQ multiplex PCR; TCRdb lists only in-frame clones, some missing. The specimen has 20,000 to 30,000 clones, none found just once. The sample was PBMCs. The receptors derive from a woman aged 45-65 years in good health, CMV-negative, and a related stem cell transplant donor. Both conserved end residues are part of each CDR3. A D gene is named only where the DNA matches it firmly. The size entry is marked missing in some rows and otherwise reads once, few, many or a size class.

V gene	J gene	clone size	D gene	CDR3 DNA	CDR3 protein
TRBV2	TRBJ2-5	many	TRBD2	TGTGCCAGCAGTGAATTCGGGACTAGCTCTGGAGAGACCCAGTACTTC	CASSEFGTSSGETQYF
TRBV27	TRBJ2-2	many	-	TGTGCCAGCAGTTTTCTTTATCGGACCGGGGAGCTGTTTTTT	CASSFLYRTGELFF
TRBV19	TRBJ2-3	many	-	TGTGCCAGTAGTATAGGGGCAGCTACTACAGATACGCAGTATTTT	CASSIGAATTDTQYF
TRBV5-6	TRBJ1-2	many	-	TGTGCCAGCAGCTCAAACGACAGGAGATATGGCTACACCTTC	CASSSNDRRYGYTF
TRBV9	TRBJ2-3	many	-	TGTGCCAGCAGCAAACTGGTCTCCTCAGATACGCAGTATTTT	CASSKLVSSDTQYF
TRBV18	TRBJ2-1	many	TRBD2	TGTGCCAGCTCACCACTTTTTCTGTCTAGCGGGAACTACAATGAGCAGTTCTTC	CASSPLFLSSGNYNEQFF
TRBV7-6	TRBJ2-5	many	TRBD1	TGTGCCAGCAGCCTACGGGGACAGCAAGAGACCCAGTACTTC	CASSLRGQQETQYF
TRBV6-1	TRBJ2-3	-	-	TGTGCCGGCAGTGAAGATTGGGGACTGGCGGGCGGTACGCAGTATTTT	CAGSEDWGLAGGTQYF
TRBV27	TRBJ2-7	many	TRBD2	TGTGCCAGCAGCGCCTTGGATAGCGGGAATAACGAGCAGTACTTC	CASSALDSGNNEQYF
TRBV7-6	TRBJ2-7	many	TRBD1	TGTGCCAGCAGCTTAGGACAGGGGTCGGTACACGAGCAGTACTTC	CASSLGQGSVHEQYF
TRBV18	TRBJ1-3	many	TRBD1	TGTGCCAGCTCAGGGACAGGGGGAAGGACTGGAAACACCATATATTTT	CASSGTGGRTGNTIYF
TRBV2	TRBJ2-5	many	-	TGTGCCAGCCAGCGGTTTCAGGAAGAGACCCAGTACTTC	CASQRFQEETQYF
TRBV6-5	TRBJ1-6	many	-	TGTGCCAGCACTTCGACAAGAACCTATAATTCACCCCTCCACTTT	CASTSTRTYNSPLHF
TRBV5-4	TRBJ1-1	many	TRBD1	TGTGCCAGCAGCGCACCGGGACAGATTTACACTGAAGCTTTCTTT	CASSAPGQIYTEAFF
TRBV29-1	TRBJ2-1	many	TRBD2	TGCAGCGCTGAGCGGGAGACCTCCTACAATGAGCAGTTCTTC	CSAERETSYNEQFF
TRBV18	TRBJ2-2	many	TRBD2	TGTGCCAGCTCACTACGGACGCTAGCGGGGAACACCGGGGAGCTGTTTTTT	CASSLRTLAGNTGELFF
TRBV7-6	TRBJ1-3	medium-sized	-	TGTGCCAGCAGCTTGACAGCATATTCCTCTGGAAACACCATATATTTT	CASSLTAYSSGNTIYF
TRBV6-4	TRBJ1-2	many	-	TGTGCCAGTGTGAGAGTGTGCGGCTACACCTTC	CASVRVCGYTF